These 17 T cell receptor beta chains were sequenced from one sample in a study of blood T cells in healthy people across ages. For the second PCR, which ran for about 6 to 12 cycles, a sample-barcoded 5' primer and a J-beta primer mix were used. TCRdb reprocessed the 5' RACE reads with MiXCR, giving one entry per CDR3 protein. Found here are roughly 1,500,000 distinct CDR3 sequences, roughly 40% of them singletons; the top ten hold 7% to 9%. Material for sequencing was blood. The receptors come from a woman aged 18-30 years in good health.

The chain is built from TRBV4-1 and TRBJ2-1; TRBD2 might be the D (6 bases). This CDR3 has 15 amino acids. V gave up 1 base and J gave up 4 bases, with 11 bases separating them. Germline V CDR1 and CDR2: MGHRA, YSYEKL. CDR3 loop: CASSQGWGEYNEQFF. The CDR3 DNA reads as TGCGCCAGCAGCCAAGGATGGGGGGAATACAATGAGCAGTTCTTC.

The rearrangement uses TRBV3-1 and TRBJ1-2, with TRBD1 identical over 7 bases. Germline V gives CDR1 LGHDT, CDR2 YNNKEL (reference sequence). The CDR3 loop spans 16 amino acids. V lost 3 bases, J lost 5 bases, and 12 bases stayed unmatched. The CDR3 loop is CASSQDYRGSRYGYTF. CDR3 DNA sequence: TGTGCCAGCAGCCAGGATTACAGGGGAAGTCGATATGGCTACACCTTC. Supplemented by reference TRBV3-1 and TRBJ1-2, the full variable domain reads DTAVSQTPKYLVTQMGNDKSIKCEQNLGHDTMYWYKQDSKKFLKIMFSYNNKELIINETVPNRFSPKSPDKAHLNLHINSLELGDSAVYFCASSQDYRGSRYGYTFGSGTRLTVV.

This clonotype has at least ten counts. The chain carries TRBV4-1 and TRBJ2-1; TRBD2 matches 10 bases. CDR3 length: 16 amino acids. Germline V lookup: CDR1 MGHRA, CDR2 YSYEKL. With 3 bases clipped from V and 3 bases from J, the junction kept 5 bases outside the gene matches. The CDR3 region is CASSQASGSSYNEQFF. Here the CDR3 DNA reads TGCGCCAGCAGCCAGGCTAGCGGGAGTAGCTACAATGAGCAGTTCTTC.

The chain employs TRBV15 and TRBJ1-3, with D perhaps matching TRBD1 (5 bases). V lost 5 bases and J 2 bases, leaving 22 bases between the germline ends. This CDR3 has 18 amino acids. The V gene's germline CDR1 is LNHNV and CDR2 YYDKDF (reference sequence). The CDR3 DNA is TGTGCCACCAGCCCCATGCAGGGTAATATAAAGGCTGGAAACACCATATATTTT. Amino acid sequence: CATSPMQGNIKAGNTIYF.

The V gene is TRBV12-3 or TRBV12-4, the J gene TRBJ1-1, with D perhaps matching TRBD1 (6 bases). This CDR3 is 14 amino acids long. Trimming took 2 bases from V and 8 from J, leaving 15 bases between them. The CDR3, as DNA: TGTGCCAGCAGTTTATATCTGGTGGACAGAGAAGCTTTCTTT. Translating it yields CASSLYLVDREAFF.

This clonotype has just a few counts. J is TRBJ1-6 and V is TRBV3-1, with D hard to call. V lost 1 base and J 7 bases, leaving 11 bases between the germline ends. Germline CDR1 and CDR2: LGHDT and YNNKEL (reference sequence). The CDR3 is made up of 15 amino acids. The CDR3 region is CASSQGAAINSPLHF. The CDR3 DNA follows: TGTGCCAGCAGCCAAGGCGCAGCCATAAATTCACCCCTCCACTTT.

A note on this clonotype: A much more abundant neighbour one base away suggests this may be a read error. The V call is TRBV20-1, the J call TRBJ1-2, with D hard to call. V gave up 3 bases and J gave up 6 bases, with 8 bases separating them. The length of the CDR3 is 11 residues. Germline V gene lookup returns CDR1 DFQATT and CDR2 SNEGSKA (reference sequence). CDR3 sequence reads: CSASWGDGYTF. Here the CDR3 DNA reads TGCAGTGCTAGTTGGGGTGATGGCTACACCTTC.

This chain links TRBV5-6 with TRBJ2-6; perhaps TRBD2 as D (7 bases). This CDR3 spans 17 amino acids. The germline V gene has CDR1 SGHDT and CDR2 YYEEEE. CDR3 nucleotide sequence: TGTGGATCCGAGGGGGGGCAACTCATCTCTGGGGCCAACGTCCTGACTTTC. Amino acid sequence: CGSEGGQLISGANVLTF.

V usage is TRBV5-1 and J usage is TRBJ2-4, with TRBD2 matching over 7 bases. The closer fit of TRBJ2-7 to the DNA end suggests the J call may be wrong. The V gene's germline CDR1 is SGHRS and CDR2 YFSETQ. The CDR3 contains 14 residues. The CDR3 protein is CASTRGDYPHEQYF. The CDR3 nucleotides are TGCGCCTCAACCCGGGGGGACTACCCTCACGAGCAGTACTTC.

This CDR3 is CASSGQDGGNYGYTF. The DNA of the CDR3 is TGTGCCAGCAGCGGACAGGACGGGGGAAACTATGGCTACACCTTC. The V call is TRBV9, the J call TRBJ1-2; maybe TRBD1 (6 bases). CDR3 length equals 15 residues. Germline assignment: CDR1 SGDLS and CDR2 YYNGEE. Trimming took off 3 bases at V and 2 bases at J, with 14 bases between the two ends.

This clonotype appeared a single time. V gene TRBV25-1 combines with J gene TRBJ2-6; TRBD1 matches 8 bases. Looked up from germline, CDR1 is MGHDK and CDR2 is SYGVNS. Trimming at V came to 5 bases and at J to 0 bases, leaving 6 bases not matched to a gene. The CDR3 sequence is 17 residues long. DNA of the CDR3: TGTGCCAGCAGTTCACAGGGGGAGAGCTCTGGGGCCAACGTCCTGACTTTC. Residues: CASSSQGESSGANVLTF.

In its sample, this clonotype was seen many times. J is TRBJ2-1 and V is TRBV7-3, with 7 bases that match TRBD2. The J segment lost 2 bases and the V segment lost 4 bases, leaving 8 bases of the junction unmatched. The CDR3 contains 16 residues. CDR1 is SGHTA, CDR2 FQGTGA, per germline. This chain's CDR3 is CASSSTSGAAYNEQFF. The CDR3 DNA sequence: TGTGCCAGCAGCTCCACAAGCGGGGCCGCCTACAATGAGCAGTTCTTC.

V gene TRBV19 combines with J gene TRBJ2-3, with D maybe TRBD1 (5 bases). Germline assignment: CDR1 LNHDA and CDR2 SQIVND (reference sequence). The V and J ends lost 7 bases and 4 bases respectively, with 15 bases between them. CDR3 length equals 14 residues. In nucleotides, the CDR3 is TGTGCCAGTAAAAGGCAGGGTAAGGCAGATACGCAGTATTTT. Its translation is CASKRQGKADTQYF. Supplemented by reference TRBV19 and TRBJ2-3, the full variable domain reads DGGITQSPKYLFRKEGQNVTLSCEQNLNHDAMYWYRQDPGQGLRLIYYSQIVNDFQKGDIAEGYSVSREKKESFPLTVTSAQKNPTAFYLCASKRQGKADTQYFGPGTRLTVL.

This clonotype was picked up a small number of times. The chain uses TRBV7-9 and TRBJ1-4; TRBD1 aligns across 8 bases. Germline V gives CDR1 SEHNR, CDR2 FQNEAQ (reference sequence). The CDR3 is 16 amino acids. Germline trimming cut 5 bases from V and 2 bases from J; bases unmatched to any gene: 7. CDR3 DNA sequence: TGTGCCAGCAGCCGTCAGGGGGCGACGACTAATGAAAAACTGTTTTTT. Its translation is CASSRQGATTNEKLFF.

The chain couples TRBV4-2 to TRBJ2-2, with D hard to call. Between the trimmed V and J ends, which lost 6 bases and 3 bases, there was a span of 11 bases. Germline V gene sequence: CDR1 LGHNA, CDR2 YNFKEQ. The CDR3 consists of 14 residues. CDR3 amino acids: CASRGMVDTGELFF. CDR3 nucleotides: TGTGCCAGCAGGGGCATGGTGGACACCGGGGAGCTGTTTTTT.

V gene TRBV28 combines with J gene TRBJ2-5; possible D gene TRBD2, 7 bases. The germline CDR1 and CDR2 sequences are MDHEN and SYDVKM. The CDR3 is 14 amino acids. Trimming took off 5 bases at V and 11 bases at J, with 21 bases between the two ends. Here the CDR3 reads CASSDGSGTSEQYF. In DNA, the CDR3 is TGTGCCAGCAGTGACGGCAGCGGGACATCAGAGCAGTACTTC.

The chain has TRBV28 and TRBJ2-1; 7 bases align to TRBD1. V was clipped by 6 bases and J by 8 bases; unmatched bases: 10. The CDR3 contains 14 residues. Germline-derived CDR1 and CDR2 are MDHEN and SYDVKM. The CDR3 loop reads CASRKTGMVDEQFF. For the CDR3, the DNA is TGTGCCAGCAGAAAGACAGGGATGGTCGATGAGCAGTTCTTC.